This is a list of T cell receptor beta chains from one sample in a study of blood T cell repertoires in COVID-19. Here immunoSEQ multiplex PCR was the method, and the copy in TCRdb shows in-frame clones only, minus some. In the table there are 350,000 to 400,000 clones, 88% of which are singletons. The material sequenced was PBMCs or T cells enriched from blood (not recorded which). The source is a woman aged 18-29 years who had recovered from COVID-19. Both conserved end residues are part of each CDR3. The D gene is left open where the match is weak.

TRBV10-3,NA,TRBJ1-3,TGTGCCATCAGTGGTATACAGGGAAACACCATATATTTT,CAISGIQGNTIYF
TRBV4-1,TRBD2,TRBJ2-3,TGCGCCAGCAGCCGTGCACTAGCGGGGGGGCCAGATACGCAGTATTTT,CASSRALAGGPDTQYF
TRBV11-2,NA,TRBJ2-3,TGTGCCAGCAGCTTATGGGCCGGGGCAGATACGCAGTATTTT,CASSLWAGADTQYF
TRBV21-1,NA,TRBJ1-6,TGTGCCAGCAGCCCCCGGGACAGGAGCTCCTATAATTCACCCCTCCACTTT,CASSPRDRSSYNSPLHF
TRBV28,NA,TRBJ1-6,TGTGCCAGCAGTTGGGGGGATTCACCCCTCCACTTT,CASSWGDSPLHF
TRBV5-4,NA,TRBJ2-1,TGTGCCTCCCAGTCCCCTTGGGGGGATGAGCAGTTCTTC,CASQSPWGDEQFF
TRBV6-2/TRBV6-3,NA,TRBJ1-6,TGTGCCAGCAGTTACTCGCGGGGGAGCTATAATTCACCCCTCCACTTT,CASSYSRGSYNSPLHF
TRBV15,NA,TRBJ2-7,TGTGCCACCAGCAGAGATCTTCCGACGGGTGGCGAGCAGTACTTC,CATSRDLPTGGEQYF
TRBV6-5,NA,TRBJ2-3,TGTGCCAGCAGTTACTCGGGTGCGGGTGGAACAGATACGCAGTATTTT,CASSYSGAGGTDTQYF
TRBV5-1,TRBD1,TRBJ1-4,TGCGCCAGCAGCCTCCAGGGGGCGGGTAATGAAAAACTGTTTTTT,CASSLQGAGNEKLFF
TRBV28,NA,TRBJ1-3,TGTGCCAGCAGCTTAGGGCTAATCTCTGGAAACACCATATATTTT,CASSLGLISGNTIYF
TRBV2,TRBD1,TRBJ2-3,TGTGCCAGCAGTACTAGGACAGGGGCTATGTCAGATACGCAGTATTTT,CASSTRTGAMSDTQYF
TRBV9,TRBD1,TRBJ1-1,TGTGCCAGCAGCGTAGAAGACAGGGCTGAAGCTTTCTTT,CASSVEDRAEAFF
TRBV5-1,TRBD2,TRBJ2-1,TGCGCCAGCAGCTTGTACAGCGGGGGGGCTGATGAGCAGTTCTTC,CASSLYSGGADEQFF
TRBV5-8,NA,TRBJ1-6,TGTGCCAGCAGCTTGAACAGGGAATCACCCCTCCACTTT,CASSLNRESPLHF